The rows below give T cell receptor beta chains drawn from one sample of a study of neurological immune-mediated disorders. One entry per CDR3 protein results from TCRdb running MiXCR on the 5' RACE reads. The sample has tens of thousands of distinct CDR3 sequences; 1.9% are singletons. Sequencing used PBMCs. These receptors originate from a woman in her forties with multiple sclerosis. Each CDR3 is given with its conserved first and last residue. A D gene is named only where the DNA matches it firmly. Clone sizes are shown as once, few, many or a size class.

clone_size	v_call	j_call	d_call	cdr3_aa	cdr3_nt
many	TRBV29-1	TRBJ2-5	TRBD1	CSVEAGTGYETQYF	TGCAGCGTTGAAGCCGGGACAGGGTACGAGACCCAGTACTTC
few	TRBV20-1	TRBJ1-2	TRBD1	CSARLQTGGDGYTF	TGCAGTGCTAGACTGCAGACAGGGGGCGATGGCTACACCTTC
many	TRBV10-2	TRBJ1-4	-	CASSRQREKLFF	TGCGCCAGCAGCCGTCAACGGGAAAAACTGTTTTTT
many	TRBV20-1	TRBJ2-7	-	CSASGRSYEQYF	TGCAGTGCTAGCGGACGGTCCTACGAGCAGTACTTC
many	TRBV11-1	TRBJ2-3	TRBD1	CASSLFVSLVDRGLTDTQYF	TGTGCCAGCAGCTTATTTGTAAGTCTGGTCGACAGGGGGCTTACAGATACGCAGTATTTT
many	TRBV20-1	TRBJ2-1	-	CSGGSYNEQFF	TGCAGCGGCGGCTCCTACAATGAGCAGTTCTTC
many	TRBV2	TRBJ1-1	-	CASSELENTEAFF	TGTGCCAGCAGTGAACTGGAGAACACTGAAGCTTTCTTT
many	TRBV5-8	TRBJ1-3	-	CASSSPEGNTIYF	TGTGCCAGCAGCTCCCCGGAGGGAAACACCATATATTTT
many	TRBV7-9	TRBJ2-3	-	CASSLSSWAGTQYF	TGTGCCAGCAGCTTAAGTTCATGGGCGGGTACGCAGTATTTT
many	TRBV2	TRBJ2-3	-	CASSDSLVGADTQYF	TGTGCCAGCAGTGATTCACTAGTTGGGGCGGATACGCAGTATTTT
many	TRBV7-2	TRBJ1-1	-	CASTLGSTVNTEAFF	TGTGCCAGCACCTTAGGGAGCACGGTGAACACTGAAGCTTTCTTT
many	TRBV27	TRBJ2-1	-	CASSPQGSEQFF	TGTGCCAGCAGTCCCCAGGGTAGTGAGCAGTTCTTC
many	TRBV5-1	TRBJ1-2	TRBD1	CASSLNAGQGYGYTF	TGCGCCAGCAGCTTGAACGCGGGACAGGGCTATGGCTACACCTTC
many	TRBV11-2	TRBJ1-2	-	CASSLDSGLQYGYTF	TGTGCCAGCAGCTTAGATTCCGGCCTGCAATATGGCTACACCTTC